This record covers a single T cell receptor (beta chain). This clonotype was recorded many times. Its cognate antigen has yet to be identified. Per-base quality was not reported, and no clone a single base away is much larger than it. The germline V gene encodes CDR1 SGHRS and CDR2 YFSETQ. The junction shows trimming of 0 bases on V and 0 bases on J, plus 12 bases between the germline ends. Inclusive of the bounding cysteine and phenylalanine, the CDR3 is 16 residues long. CDR3 DNA only is kept here, 48 bases in frame from base 1. The record originates from a study of identical twins (dated by TCRdb to 2016 to 2017). Context from the whole study: To test whether fetal clonotypes persist, the study used deep sequencing on TCR alpha and beta repertoires from monozygotic twins, unrelated adults of various ages, and cord blood. Replicate twin experiments were performed at different times using different library preparation protocols to rule out contamination.

Library prep was done by 5' RACE. Sequencing used an Illumina HiSeq 2000. Template switching introduced a universal primer binding site; the final cDNA contained a unique molecular identifier, enabling accurate counting of TCR cDNA molecules. Specific primers in the conserved constant-segment region were used to synthesize first-strand cDNA for TCR alpha and beta chains. To control for contamination, every cDNA library was double barcoded, receiving both a SMART-Mk sample barcode and Illumina barcodes. TruSeq adapter sequences and Illumina sample barcodes were added in two successive PCR steps. The TCR alpha and beta cDNA libraries were sequenced on the Illumina HiSeq platform using custom primers. From the authors' description of their analysis: Unique molecular identifiers were extracted from raw reads with MiGEC, and CDR3 positions were determined with MiXCR. For each individual, recombination models were inferred using an EM algorithm with the repgenHMM and IGoR tools. The tcR package in R was used for shared clonotype analysis, with sharing normalized by the product of cloneset sizes. Out-of-frame nonproductive sequences were analyzed to study raw recombination free of thymic and clonal selection effects. The public reads were reanalyzed by TCRdb: fastp trimming at Q25, MiXCR alignment, in-frame beta chains only. One record per CDR3 amino acid sequence lists the most common genes and DNA. What appears here as the V and J calls and clone size reflects TCRdb's work, not the paper's. The sample table holds approximately 700,000 distinct CDR3 sequences, of which 5.5% to 6.5% were seen once. The ten largest clonotypes hold approximately 2% of the sample.

What the authors observed across the whole study: Out-of-frame TCR alpha sequences shared between twins showed an excess of low generation-probability sequences compared with coincidental sharing between unrelated individuals. In monozygotic twins, recombination models systematically underestimated out-of-frame TCR alpha sharing, but the models matched the sharing seen between unrelated individuals. Abundant cord blood beta clonotypes had fewer insertions, young adult naive repertoires showed a similar but weaker trend, and memory repertoires showed no such trend. Invariant T cells such as MAIT and iNKT could partly confound zero-insertion analyses, although diverse VJ usage argued against such confounding for most clonotypes. Excess twin sharing in beta out-of-frame sequences was weaker because fewer shared sequences lowered the signal-to-noise ratio. Conclusions relied on cross-sectional statistical analysis, since the same donors could not be followed over many years.

Every donor was a healthy Caucasian. Three unrelated non-twin adults were additionally sequenced: a male aged 18 to 29, a male aged 50 to 60 and a female aged 50 to 60. Miltenyi CD45RO+ enrichment and human naive T-cell isolation kits were used to isolate memory (CD45RO+) and naive T cells from PBMC. The sequence derives from a man aged 18 to 30 in good health. The rearrangement joined TRBV5-1 to TRBJ1-2; matching of 5 bases hints at TRBD1 as the D gene. Sequenced input: naive T cells sorted from blood. This sample's cell subset or site label indicates: cells isolated with a human naive T-cell isolation kit. The CDR3 loop reads CASSLDSGLANYGYTF. The nucleotide sequence is TGCGCCAGCAGCTTGGATTCGGGGCTCGCTAACTATGGCTACACCTTC.